This T cell receptor beta chain was sequenced in a study of cytomegalovirus exposure and HLA in healthy donors. Study-wide findings and caveats: The study assumed roughly uniform donor sequencing depth for presence/absence analyses. Within an earlier analysis, most TCR beta V segments proved productive either about 87% or about 30% of the time. Rarity held for most TCR sequences, but there were some public TCRs that occurred in many donors.

The study ran its PCR with 60 Vbeta and 13 Jbeta primers. Profiling relied on immunoSEQ multiplex PCR, and the TCRdb table lists in-frame clones only, not all of them. The table lists around 100,000 clones, around 61% of them singletons. From germline, CDR1 is LNHDA and CDR2 SQIVND (reference sequence). With V trimmed by 8 bases and J by 5 bases, 5 bases remained unmatched. The CDR3 sequence is 13 residues long. In the case of this clone: Its antigen is still unknown.

The sequenced material came from PBMCs. This chain connects TRBV19 to TRBJ2-1, with 8 bases fitting TRBD2. The clonotype was recovered from a woman aged 45 to 65 in good health and CMV-seronegative. The CDR3 reads CASAPLADNEQFF. CDR3 bases: TGTGCCAGTGCCCCACTAGCGGACAATGAGCAGTTCTTC.